This TCR beta chain was sequenced in a study of blood T cell repertoires in COVID-19 (dated by TCRdb to the early 2020s). For the study in its entirety: Collaborator samples came from the United States, Italy and Spain and covered acute and convalescent phases of COVID-19. The material from the prospective study consisted of cDNA or gDNA derived from T cells, B-cell-depleted T cells, or PBMCs. Subjects who had been exposed to COVID-19, were actively infected with it, or had recovered from it provided the deeply sampled blood TCRbeta repertoires that made up the dataset. The repertoires were released in a freely available public database intended as a resource for research on the immune response to SARS-CoV-2. The samples were drawn from two sources: the first 160 participants of the ongoing ImmuneRACE study, and fewer than 1,500 subjects contributed by 6 global collaborators. A de-identified subject ID, COVID-19 status, age in years and sex were almost always included in the sample metadata. HLA class I and class II types, where available, came from metadata supplied by the sample provider rather than from assay-based typing.

A note on this clone: The antigen it binds to is not known. No clone much larger than this one lies a single base away; base qualities are absent.

TCRbeta CDR3 regions were amplified from genomic DNA by means of the immunoSEQ Assay, a bias-controlled multiplex PCR. As for how the authors treated the data: The number of nucleated cells in each sample was estimated from the amplification of reference gene primers within the assay. Sequence reads were collapsed and filtered to measure the absolute abundance of every unique TCRbeta CDR3 rearrangement. Productive Simpson clonality was computed per sample as the square root of Simpson's diversity index over productive rearrangements. Held by TCRdb, this immuneACCESS table contains in-frame sequences only and omits some clones. Under half of the omission traces to an unresolved V gene where checked; the cause of the rest is unknown. That table furnishes V, J and clone size, whereas the DNA furnished D and trimming. For this sample the table gives tens of thousands of clones, of which 80% to 95% were detected only once. In total, the top ten clones hold approximately 3% of the sample.

Each collaborating institution followed its own protocols to collect whole blood in K2EDTA tubes. For TCRbeta analysis, collaborator samples were shipped as frozen whole blood, as isolated PBMCs, or as DNA extracted from either sample type. Overall results and qualifications from the work: Clinical and demographic metadata were provided uncurated, with the amount varying by source and participant.

The sequencing input was peripheral blood. The TCR originated in a man in his fifties or sixties with acute or convalescent COVID-19.

The CDR3 here reads CASSLVGGYEQYF. The bases read TGTGCCAGCAGCTTAGTCGGGGGGTACGAGCAGTACTTC. The V gene is TRBV11-2 and the J gene is TRBJ2-7; TRBD2 agrees with 7 junctional bases. The CDR3 runs 13 amino acids, cysteine and phenylalanine included. Only the CDR3 part of the read is kept: 39 bases, read in frame from the first base. The germline V and J ends show losses of 1 base and 4 bases respectively, and no gene match explains 1 base of the junction. CDR1 is given as SGHAT and CDR2 as FQNNGV, both from the germline V gene.